This is a list of T cell receptor beta chains from one sample in a study of cytomegalovirus exposure and HLA in healthy donors. Assay: immunoSEQ multiplex PCR; the TCRdb copy retains only in-frame clones and omits some. The table shows roughly 200,000 clones, with about 77% occurring only once. Sequencing input: PBMCs. Receptors originate from a woman between 25 and 40 years old in good health and CMV-seropositive. Both conserved end residues are part of each CDR3. D genes are given only for firm matches. Rows may omit the clone size; those that give it use once, few, many or a size class.

TRBJ1-5 | few | 15 | TRBV6-1 | NA | TGTGCCAGCAGTCCTACAGGGAATAGCAATCAGCCCCAGCATTTT | CASSPTGNSNQPQHF
TRBJ2-5 | NA | 15 | TRBV30 | NA | TGTGCCTGGAAAGGGGCCTCCAGGCGCGAAGAGACCCAGTACTTC | CAWKGASRREETQYF
TRBJ2-1 | few | 14 | TRBV19 | NA | TGTGCCAGTAGTATTCTCCATCAAGCGGATGAGCAGTTCTTC | CASSILHQADEQFF
TRBJ2-2 | once | 14 | TRBV7-3 | NA | TGTGCCAGCAGCTTAAGTCCGAGAACCGGGGAGCTGTTTTTT | CASSLSPRTGELFF
TRBJ1-5 | few | 14 | TRBV28 | TRBD1 | TGTGCCAGCAGTGGGACAGGGGCCTGGAAGCCCCAGCATTTT | CASSGTGAWKPQHF
TRBJ2-4 | NA | 16 | TRBV11-2 | TRBD1 | TGTGCCAGCAGCTTTCGCGGGACAGGGGCGACGAACATTCAGTACTTC | CASSFRGTGATNIQYF
TRBJ2-7 | NA | 14 | TRBV11-3 | TRBD1 | TGTGCCAGCAGCGCCGGGACAGGGCCCTACGAGCAGTACTTC | CASSAGTGPYEQYF
TRBJ2-7 | NA | 14 | TRBV10-3 | TRBD2 | TGTGCCATCAGTGAAATGAGACTAGCGGGGGTCGAGTACTTC | CAISEMRLAGVEYF
TRBJ2-2 | NA | 14 | TRBV6-4 | TRBD1 | TGTGCCAGCAGCGGGGACAGGGAGACCGGGGAGCTGTTTTTT | CASSGDRETGELFF
TRBJ2-7 | NA | 14 | TRBV27 | NA | TGTGCCAGCAGTTTATCTCAGGGTCGAGGCGAGCAGTACTTC | CASSLSQGRGEQYF
TRBJ1-2 | NA | 15 | TRBV6-1 | NA | TGTGCCAGCAGTGAAGTCTTGGGGACAATCTATGGCTACACCTTC | CASSEVLGTIYGYTF
TRBJ1-5 | NA | 16 | TRBV4-1 | TRBD1 | TGCGCCAGCAGCCAACGACTCAGGGGGCTAGATCAGCCCCAGCATTTT | CASSQRLRGLDQPQHF
TRBJ1-4 | NA | 14 | TRBV7-2 | TRBD1 | TGTGCCAGCAGCCATGACAGGGCCCCGAGGAAACTGTTTTTT | CASSHDRAPRKLFF
TRBJ2-2 | once | 18 | TRBV9 | TRBD1 | TGTGCCAGCAGCGTACCAGCAGGGGGCTTCGAGAGCACCGGGGAGCTGTTTTTT | CASSVPAGGFESTGELFF
TRBJ2-2 | NA | 15 | TRBV27 | NA | TGTGCCAGCAGTCCAAACCAGGGGTTTACCGGGGAGCTGTTTTTT | CASSPNQGFTGELFF
TRBJ1-5 | NA | 13 | TRBV7-2 | NA | TGTGCCAGCAGCGTGGGAGGGGTGCAGCCCCAGCATTTT | CASSVGGVQPQHF
TRBJ2-2 | NA | 16 | TRBV2 | TRBD2 | TGTGCCAGCAGTGCGGGACTAGCGGGAAACACCGGGGAGCTGTTTTTT | CASSAGLAGNTGELFF
TRBJ1-2 | NA | 11 | TRBV20-1 | NA | TGCAGTGCTAGAAACAGGGTCGGCTACACCTTC | CSARNRVGYTF
TRBJ2-1 | NA | 16 | TRBV18 | TRBD2 | TGTGCCAGCTCACGGACTAGCGCCGGAGGGCAGAATGAGCAGTTCTTC | CASSRTSAGGQNEQFF
TRBJ2-3 | NA | 19 | TRBV9 | TRBD2 | TGTGCCAGCAGCGGAGGGGGGACTAGCGGGAGGGCTAGCACAGATACGCAGTATTTT | CASSGGGTSGRASTDTQYF
TRBJ2-3 | once | 12 | TRBV7-3 | NA | TGTGCCAGCAGCTCTGGGAGGGATACGCAGTATTTT | CASSSGRDTQYF
TRBJ2-7 | NA | 15 | TRBV7-2 | TRBD1 | TGTGCCAGCAGCCAATACGGGACAGAGCTCGCCGGGCAGTACTTC | CASSQYGTELAGQYF
TRBJ2-7 | NA | 14 | TRBV30 | NA | TGTGCCTGGAGCCCTTTCCCGGGGTCCTACGAGCAGTACTTC | CAWSPFPGSYEQYF
TRBJ2-5 | NA | 11 | TRBV6-5 | NA | TGTGCCAGCAGGGGGCTCGGGACCCAGTACTTC | CASRGLGTQYF
TRBJ1-2 | few | 17 | TRBV4-3 | TRBD1 | TGCGCCAGCAGTAATCTACAGGGGTCCATCCCTAACTATGGCTACACCTTC | CASSNLQGSIPNYGYTF
TRBJ1-1 | NA | 16 | TRBV7-2 | NA | TGTGCCAGCAGCTTGGTCATCCCCTTACATAACACTGAAGCTTTCTTT | CASSLVIPLHNTEAFF
TRBJ1-6 | NA | 16 | TRBV18 | NA | TGTGCCAGCTCACCTGGAAGGGGGACGGAGACTTCACCCCTCCACTTT | CASSPGRGTETSPLHF
TRBJ2-1 | NA | 17 | TRBV18 | TRBD2 | TGTGCCAGCTCCCGATTCCGGGGAGGGAATTCCTACAATGAGCAGTTCTTC | CASSRFRGGNSYNEQFF
TRBJ2-3 | NA | 15 | TRBV27 | TRBD2 | TGTGCCAGCAGGGGAGCGGGGGGTAGCACAGATACGCAGTATTTT | CASRGAGGSTDTQYF
TRBJ2-7 | NA | 15 | TRBV2 | TRBD1 | TGTGCCAGCACCCGGGGTGGGACAGGGGCCTACGAGCAGTACTTC | CASTRGGTGAYEQYF
TRBJ2-3 | NA | 13 | TRBV10-2 | NA | TGCGCCAGCAGACAGGAACCCCCAGATACGCAGTATTTT | CASRQEPPDTQYF
TRBJ1-5 | NA | 14 | TRBV7-2 | NA | TGTGCCAGCAGCACCACAGGGATCTATCAGCCCCAGCATTTT | CASSTTGIYQPQHF
TRBJ1-1 | NA | 14 | TRBV7-3 | TRBD1 | TGTGCCAGCCGCCTGACAGGGGGGAACACTGAAGCTTTCTTT | CASRLTGGNTEAFF
TRBJ2-7 | NA | 11 | TRBV23-1 | TRBD2 | TGCGCCAGCCCCGCGGGGGGCGAGCAGTACTTC | CASPAGGEQYF
TRBJ1-2 | NA | 12 | TRBV28 | NA | TGTGCCAGCAGTTTTGAGGTTGGTGGCTACACCTTC | CASSFEVGGYTF
TRBJ2-5 | NA | 16 | TRBV7-2 | TRBD2 | TGTGCCAGCAGCTTAGTGCGTCTAGCGGGACAAGAGACCCAGTACTTC | CASSLVRLAGQETQYF
TRBJ2-2 | few | 14 | TRBV5-1 | TRBD1 | TGCGCCAGCAGTGACAGGGCCTTCACCGGGGAGCTGTTTTTT | CASSDRAFTGELFF
TRBJ2-3 | few | 14 | TRBV4-2 | NA | TGTGCCAGCAGCCAAGAATCTAGTGGGGATACGCAGTATTTT | CASSQESSGDTQYF
TRBJ1-2 | NA | 14 | TRBV29-1 | TRBD1 | TGCAGCGTTTTGGACAGGTTCCAGGGGTATGGCTACACCTTC | CSVLDRFQGYGYTF
TRBJ2-2 | NA | 12 | TRBV9 | NA | TGTGCCAGCAGCGTAGTCGCCGGGGAGCTGTTTTTT | CASSVVAGELFF
TRBJ2-1 | NA | 18 | TRBV7-2 | NA | TGTGCCAGCAGCCCGTCGGTTTGGAGCGGGACATCCTACAATGAGCAGTTCTTC | CASSPSVWSGTSYNEQFF
TRBJ1-6 | few | 16 | TRBV4-3 | TRBD1 | TGCGCCAGCAGCCAGGAGCCGACAGGGATCTTTTCACCCCTCCACTTT | CASSQEPTGIFSPLHF
TRBJ2-3 | NA | 16 | TRBV5-1 | TRBD2 | TGCGCCAGCAGCGCGGGGACTAGTTTATTGTCAGATACGCAGTATTTT | CASSAGTSLLSDTQYF
TRBJ1-3 | NA | 13 | TRBV7-2 | NA | TGTGCCAGCAGCTTAGGTCTGGGAAACACCATATATTTT | CASSLGLGNTIYF
TRBJ1-1 | NA | 15 | TRBV28 | TRBD1 | TGTGCCAGCCGATTTTACAGGGGGTTGAACACTGAAGCTTTCTTT | CASRFYRGLNTEAFF
TRBJ1-2 | NA | 15 | TRBV7-2 | TRBD1 | TGTGCCAGCAGCTTAACGACAGGGGGCACTTATGGCTACACCTTC | CASSLTTGGTYGYTF
TRBJ2-7 | NA | 15 | TRBV9 | NA | TGTGCCAGCAGCCTCACCGGGACTGACCTCTACGAGCGGTACTTC | CASSLTGTDLYERYF
TRBJ2-3 | NA | 15 | TRBV7-2 | NA | TGTGCCAGCAGCTTAGCGGCGGGGAGCACAGATACGCAGTATTTT | CASSLAAGSTDTQYF
TRBJ1-3 | few | 16 | TRBV10-3 | TRBD1 | TGTGCCATCAGTGACCGGACAGGGGCGACTGGAAACACCATATATTTT | CAISDRTGATGNTIYF
TRBJ2-7 | NA | 15 | TRBV10-3 | TRBD2 | TGTGCCATCAGTGATGAGACTAGCGCTTACTACGAGCAGTACTTC | CAISDETSAYYEQYF